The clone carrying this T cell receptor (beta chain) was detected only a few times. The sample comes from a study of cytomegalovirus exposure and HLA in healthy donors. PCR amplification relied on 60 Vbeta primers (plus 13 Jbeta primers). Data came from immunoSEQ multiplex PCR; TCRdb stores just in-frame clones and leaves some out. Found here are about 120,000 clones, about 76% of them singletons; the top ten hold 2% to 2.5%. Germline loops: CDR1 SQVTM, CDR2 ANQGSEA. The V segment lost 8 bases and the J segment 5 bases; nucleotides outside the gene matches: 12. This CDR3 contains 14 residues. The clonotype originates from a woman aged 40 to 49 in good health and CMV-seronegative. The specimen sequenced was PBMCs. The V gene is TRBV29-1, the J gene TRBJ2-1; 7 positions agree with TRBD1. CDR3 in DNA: TGCAGCCTAAAGGGGGCCTCTCCAAACAATGAGCAGTTCTTC. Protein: CSLKGASPNNEQFF.